This T cell receptor (beta chain) was found in a study of cytomegalovirus exposure and HLA in healthy donors. Study results and limitations: Reportedly, TCR beta sequences accurately predicted HLA-A and HLA-B alleles in most subjects.

The PCR employed 60 Vbeta primers together with 13 Jbeta primers. Some clones are missing from TCRdb's copy, which holds only in-frame ones; the method was immunoSEQ multiplex PCR. The sample shows roughly 160,000 clones, 75% to 80% of them seen only once. This CDR3 is built from 14 residues. Germline V gene sequence: CDR1 SGHRS, CDR2 YFSETQ. V shed 0 bases and J shed 1 base, with 7 bases lying between them. As for this clone: Its antigen is unknown.

The sample taken for sequencing was PBMCs. This sequence joins TRBV5-1 and TRBJ1-1; possible D gene TRBD1, 5 bases. The clonotype originates from a man in his fifties in good health and CMV-seropositive. In DNA, the CDR3 is TGCGCCAGCAGCTTGGCTACAGGGAACACTGAAGCTTTCTTT. Protein: CASSLATGNTEAFF.